Detailed here is one T cell receptor (beta chain). Germline assignment: CDR1 MDHEN and CDR2 SYDVKM. CDR3 length: 16 residues. With 3 bases removed from V and 0 bases from J, the gap between germline ends came to 12 bases. The data derive from a study of OX40 agonist ivuxolimab in advanced cancers. On the study more broadly: People in dose escalation had one of these cancers: hepatocellular carcinoma, melanoma, renal cell or head and neck cancer.

Sequenced by immunoSEQ multiplex PCR; TCRdb stores in-frame clones only, minus some. The sample contains roughly 100,000 clones, 95% to 96% of which appear only once. The material was CD4+ or CD8+ T cells sorted from blood, obtained in a trial of the OX40 agonist ivuxolimab. The TCR originated in an adult with an advanced solid tumor such as melanoma, head and neck, liver or kidney cancer. This chain connects TRBV28 to TRBJ1-5, with D maybe TRBD1 (5 bases). The CDR3 protein is CASSLYYRYSNQPQHF. CDR3 nucleotides: TGTGCCAGCAGTTTGTATTACAGGTATAGCAATCAGCCCCAGCATTTT.